Included here is one T cell receptor beta chain sequence, with context. The sample originates from a study of blood T cell repertoires in COVID-19. Study information: T cells, B-cell-depleted T cells, or PBMCs supplied cDNA or gDNA.

Libraries were prepared by immunoSEQ multiplex PCR; TCRdb keeps only in-frame clonotypes and omits some of them. The sample has around 100,000 clones; roughly 90% are singletons. Followed longitudinally, the Seattle patients had been enrolled during active infection. Sequenced input: peripheral blood. The TCR sequence derives from a man aged 55 to 70 with COVID-19, enrolled during active disease.

CDR3 region: CASSFDRAYEQYF. The CDR3 DNA reads as TGTGCCAGCAGCTTTGACAGGGCCTACGAGCAGTACTTC. The chain recombines TRBV5-8 with TRBJ2-7, with TRBD1 identical over 7 bases. CDR1 SGHTS and CDR2 YDEGEE come from the germline V gene. CDR3 size: 13 residues. Germline trimming cut 2 bases from V and 2 bases from J; bases unmatched to any gene: 1.